Described below is a single T cell receptor beta chain sequence and its context. Its antigen target is currently unknown. No clone much larger than this one lies a single base away; base qualities are absent. The data are from a study of blood T cell repertoires in COVID-19 (dated by TCRdb to the early 2020s). With respect to the entire study: Samples covering the acute and convalescent phases of COVID-19 were provided by collaborators in the United States, Italy and Spain. The prospective study material was composed of cDNA or gDNA derived from T cells, B-cell-depleted T cells, or PBMCs. Subjects who had been exposed to COVID-19, were actively infected with it, or had recovered from it provided the deeply sampled blood TCRbeta repertoires that made up the dataset. The repertoires were released in a freely available public database intended as a resource for research on the immune response to SARS-CoV-2. Samples were obtained from the ongoing ImmuneRACE study (first 160 participants) and from 1,200 or so subjects provided by 6 global collaborators. Sample metadata almost always included a de-identified subject ID, COVID-19 status, age in years and sex. HLA class I and class II types, where available, came from metadata supplied by the sample provider rather than from assay-based typing.

TCRbeta CDR3 regions were amplified from genomic DNA using the immunoSEQ Assay, a bias-controlled multiplex PCR. Turning to the authors' computational methods: Within the assay, amplification of reference gene primers was used to estimate how many nucleated cells each sample contained. Sequence reads were collapsed and filtered to measure the absolute abundance of every unique TCRbeta CDR3 rearrangement. For each sample, productive Simpson clonality was calculated as the square root of Simpson's diversity index across productive rearrangements. Drawn from immuneACCESS, this table holds only the in-frame rearrangements with V and J called that TCRdb kept. Clones are partly lost; checked studies trace under half to an unresolved V gene and leave the rest unexplained. D and trimming were read from the DNA, whereas the V and J calls and clone size are those reported in that table. Across this sample there are some 120,000 clones, with about 76% seen only once. The biggest ten clones account for around 20% of the sample.

Collaborating institutions collected whole blood in K2EDTA tubes following their own protocols. For TCRbeta analysis, collaborator samples were shipped as frozen whole blood, as isolated PBMCs, or as DNA extracted from either sample type. Including cysteine and phenylalanine, the CDR3 has 15 amino acids. Just CDR3 DNA is preserved here, 45 bases in frame from base 1. The germline V gene provides CDR1 MDHEN and CDR2 SYDVKM. V has 2 bases trimmed and J has 4 bases trimmed; junction bases matching no gene number 6. Broad study findings and their caveats: The quantity of clinical and demographic metadata differed by source and by participant and was supplied without curation.

The chain joins TRBV28 to TRBJ1-2; 8 bases in between match TRBD1. The receptor's source is an older man with acute or convalescent COVID-19. The sequencing input was peripheral blood. The CDR3 here reads CASSLTGGTGYGYTF. The bases read TGTGCCAGCAGTTTAACAGGGGGTACGGGCTATGGCTACACCTTC.